This T cell receptor (beta chain) was captured in a study of T cell repertoires in cytomegalovirus infection. Turning to the study itself: Public TCR beta signatures provided an indication of both CMV infection and a matching HLA type. Broader study findings: Carriers of CMV plus the relevant HLA were identified by cumulative public TCR beta family frequency. The ex vivo response was dominated by HLA-C-restricted CMV-specific TCR beta clonotypes.

Using its own MiXCR run on the reads, TCRdb lists one record per CDR3 protein. The sample yields over 150,000 distinct CDR3 sequences, approximately 17% seen once. The CDR3 has 14 amino acids. Trimming pared 1 base from V and 0 bases from J, leaving 7 bases between. Germline values: CDR1 MGHRA, CDR2 YSYEKL. Details on this clonotype: Its antigen is currently unknown.

The sample was CD8+ T cells from PBMCs. This sequence joins TRBV4-1 and TRBJ2-7; unclear D gene. This TCR was recovered from a human donor in good health (CMV status not recorded). Some clones in this sample may be carry-over from other donors' samples. The CDR3 DNA is TGCGCCAGCAGCCAAGTTCACGGCTCCTACGAGCAGTACTTC. The encoded protein is CASSQVHGSYEQYF.